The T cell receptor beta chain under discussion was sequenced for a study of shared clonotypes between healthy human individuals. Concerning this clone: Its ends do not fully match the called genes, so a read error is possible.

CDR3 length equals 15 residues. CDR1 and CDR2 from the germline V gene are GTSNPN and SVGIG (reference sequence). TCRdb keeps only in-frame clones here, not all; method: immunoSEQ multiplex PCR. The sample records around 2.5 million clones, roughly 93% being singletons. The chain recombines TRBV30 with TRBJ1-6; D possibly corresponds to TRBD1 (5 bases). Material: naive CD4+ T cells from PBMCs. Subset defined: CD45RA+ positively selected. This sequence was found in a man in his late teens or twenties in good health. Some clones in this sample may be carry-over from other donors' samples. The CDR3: CACSVGHYNNSPLHF. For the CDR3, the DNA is TGTGCCTGTAGTGTGGGGCATTATAATAATTCACCCCTCCACTTT.